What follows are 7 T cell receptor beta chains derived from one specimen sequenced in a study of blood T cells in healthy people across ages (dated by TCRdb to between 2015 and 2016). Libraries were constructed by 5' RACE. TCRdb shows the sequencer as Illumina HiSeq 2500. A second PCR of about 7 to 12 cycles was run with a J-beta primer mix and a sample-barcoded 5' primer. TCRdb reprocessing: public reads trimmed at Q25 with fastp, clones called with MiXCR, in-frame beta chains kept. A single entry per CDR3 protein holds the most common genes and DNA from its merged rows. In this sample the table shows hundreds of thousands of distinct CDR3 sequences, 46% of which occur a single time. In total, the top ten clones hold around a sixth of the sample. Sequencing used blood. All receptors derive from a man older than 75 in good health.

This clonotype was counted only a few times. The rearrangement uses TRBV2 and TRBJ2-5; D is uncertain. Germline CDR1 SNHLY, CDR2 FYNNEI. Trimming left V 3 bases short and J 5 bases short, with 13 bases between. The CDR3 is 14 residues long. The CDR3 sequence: CASSDRVVPETQYF. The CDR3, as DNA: TGTGCCAGCAGTGACCGTGTGGTTCCGGAGACCCAGTACTTC.

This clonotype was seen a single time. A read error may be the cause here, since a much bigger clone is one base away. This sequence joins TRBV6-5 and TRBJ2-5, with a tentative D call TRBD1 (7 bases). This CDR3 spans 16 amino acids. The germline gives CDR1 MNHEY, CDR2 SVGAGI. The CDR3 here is CAGSYSAGGYQETQYF. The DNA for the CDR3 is TGTGCCGGCAGTTACTCGGCAGGGGGGTACCAAGAGACCCAGTACTTC.

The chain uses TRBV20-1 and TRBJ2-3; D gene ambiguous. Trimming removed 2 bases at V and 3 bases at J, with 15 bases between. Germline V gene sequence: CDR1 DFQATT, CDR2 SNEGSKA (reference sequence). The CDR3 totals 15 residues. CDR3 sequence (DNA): TGCAGTGCTAGAACCCCCTCCGGTAGTACAGATACGCAGTATTTT. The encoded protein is CSARTPSGSTDTQYF.

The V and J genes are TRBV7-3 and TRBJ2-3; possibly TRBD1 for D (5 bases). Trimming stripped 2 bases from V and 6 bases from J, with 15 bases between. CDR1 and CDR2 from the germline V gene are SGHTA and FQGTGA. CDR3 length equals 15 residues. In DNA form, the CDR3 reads TGTGCCAGCAGCTTACTAGGGGCCCCGTCGGATACGCAGTATTTT. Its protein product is CASSLLGAPSDTQYF.

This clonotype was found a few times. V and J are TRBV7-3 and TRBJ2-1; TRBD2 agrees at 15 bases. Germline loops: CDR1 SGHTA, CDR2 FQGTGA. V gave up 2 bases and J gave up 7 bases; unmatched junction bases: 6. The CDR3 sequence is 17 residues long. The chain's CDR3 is CASSLGSGTSGRNEQFF. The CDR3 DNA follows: TGTGCCAGCAGCTTAGGATCCGGGACTAGCGGGAGGAATGAGCAGTTCTTC. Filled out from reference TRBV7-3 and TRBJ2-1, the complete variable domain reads GAGVSQTPSNKVTEKGKYVELRCDPISGHTALYWYRQSLGQGPEFLIYFQGTGAADDSGLPNDRFFAVRPEGSVSTLKIQRTERGDSAVYLCASSLGSGTSGRNEQFFGPGTRLTVL.

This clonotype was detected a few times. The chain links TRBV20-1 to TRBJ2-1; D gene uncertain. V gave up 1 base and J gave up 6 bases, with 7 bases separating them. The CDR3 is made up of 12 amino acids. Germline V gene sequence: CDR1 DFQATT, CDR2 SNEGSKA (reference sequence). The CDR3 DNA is TGCAGTGCTAGAGTGTCTCCCAATGAGCAGTTCTTC. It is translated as CSARVSPNEQFF.

The CDR3, as DNA: TGCAGTGCTGGTATTACGGGACTAGCGGGGGGCGGACCAGCCAAAAACATTCAGTACTTC. Protein product: CSAGITGLAGGGPAKNIQYF. The chain has TRBV20-1 and TRBJ2-4, with TRBD2 identical over 15 bases. Germline V CDR1 and CDR2: DFQATT, SNEGSKA (reference sequence). Unmatched junction bases numbered 14, after V lost 5 bases and J lost 0 bases. The CDR3 runs 20 residues.